The present TCR beta chain was sequenced within a study of response to subunit inactivated influenza vaccine. Study observations and caveats: There was a suggestion from the authors that each seasonal influenza vaccination recruits few new T cells.

This CDR3 is built from 15 residues. V dropped 4 bases and J dropped 8; count of bases not matched to a gene: 9. The germline V gene has CDR1 SGHRS and CDR2 YFSETQ. TCRdb fed the RT-PCR reads into MiXCR, producing one record per CDR3 protein. The data hold about half a million distinct CDR3 sequences, with about 25% observed a single time. With respect to this clonotype: Its specificity is unknown.

The V gene is TRBV5-1, the J gene TRBJ1-6; 7 bases match TRBD1. The receptor was derived from a man aged 45-60 years who received an inactivated influenza vaccine. Sequenced material: CD4+ T cells sorted from PBMCs, taken around 5 days after vaccination. The CDR3 DNA reads as TGCGCCAGCAGCCTGGATCGACAGGGAGATTCACCCCTCCACTTT. It codes for CASSLDRQGDSPLHF. The variable domain in full, completed from reference TRBV5-1 and TRBJ1-6, reads KAGVTQTPRYLIKTRGQQVTLSCSPISGHRSVSWYQQTPGQGLQFLFEYFSETQRNKGNFPGRFSGRQFSNSRSEMNVSTLELGDSALYLCASSLDRQGDSPLHFGNGTRLTVT.